The clone carrying this T cell receptor (beta chain) was detected only a few times. The data derive from a study of PD-L1 blockade in urothelial cancer. The table came from immunoSEQ multiplex PCR; TCRdb's copy has only in-frame clones and leaves some out. The table lists about 100,000 clones, about 91% of them singletons. Deletions cut 4 bases from V and 6 bases from J, with 15 bases between. The CDR3 length is 14 residues. CDR1 and CDR2 (germline): SNHLY, FYNNEI. This specimen consisted of PBMCs, obtained around atezolizumab (anti-PD-L1) treatment. The rearrangement uses TRBV2 and TRBJ1-1; no definite D call. The source of this sequence is a woman of 80 years or more with urothelial cancer. CDR3 sequence reads: CASSAGVLIPEAFF. CDR3 nucleotide sequence: TGTGCCAGCAGTGCGGGTGTTCTAATCCCTGAAGCTTTCTTT.